The clone carrying this TCR beta chain has at least ten counts. The V and J ends lost 3 bases and 3 bases, in that order; junction bases with no gene match: 4. The length of the CDR3 is 14 residues. Germline V gene lookup returns CDR1 DFQATT and CDR2 SNEGSKA (reference sequence). Quantitative molecular-barcoded 5'-RACE generated the TCR beta libraries. TCRdb fed the 5' RACE reads into MiXCR, producing one record per CDR3 protein. The repertoire holds 50,000 to 75,000 distinct CDR3 sequences, with roughly 6.2% as singletons. These data are taken from a study of CD8 T cells in ankylosing spondylitis. The TCR comes from a male donor with ankylosing spondylitis. The material sequenced was synovial fluid, either unsorted or a sorted T cell fraction (not recorded which). The chain links TRBV20-1 to TRBJ2-1, with TRBD2 matching 8 bases. CDR3 bases: TGCAGTGCTAGGCTTGCGGGAGGCTACAATGAGCAGTTCTTC. This translates into CSARLAGGYNEQFF.